These 16 T cell receptor beta chains originate from one sample sequenced in a study of blood T cell repertoires in COVID-19. TCRdb keeps only in-frame clones here, not all; method: immunoSEQ multiplex PCR. The sample consists of more than 40,000 clones, about 90% of them appearing once. The sequencing sample was made of peripheral blood. Receptor source: a man aged 55 to 69 with acute or convalescent COVID-19.

This chain joins TRBV13 and TRBJ1-1, with TRBD1 matching over 7 bases. There are 15 residues in the CDR3. V gave up 1 base and J gave up 0 bases; unmatched junction bases: 2. Germline CDR1 reads PRHDT; CDR2 reads FYEKMQ (reference sequence). This chain's CDR3 is CASSLEGQLNTEAFF. The DNA for the CDR3 is TGTGCCAGCAGCTTAGAGGGACAGTTGAACACTGAAGCTTTCTTT.

The chain recombines TRBV23-1 with TRBJ1-2; 7 nucleotides align to TRBD1. TRBV23-1 is assigned to the ORF class and has an uncertain function. The CDR3 has 16 amino acids. The V gene end was trimmed by 3 bases and the J gene end by 1 base; junction bases not matched to a gene: 8. CDR3 loop: CASSHPRQGLNYGYTF. The CDR3 bases are TGCGCCAGCAGTCATCCTAGACAGGGTCTTAACTATGGCTACACCTTC.

The V and J genes are TRBV6-2 or TRBV6-3 and TRBJ1-5; TRBD1 matches at 8 bases. With 5 bases clipped from V and 6 bases from J, the junction kept 9 bases outside the gene matches. Germline assignment: CDR1 MNHEY and CDR2 SVGEGT. There are 15 residues in the CDR3. CDR3 DNA sequence: TGTGCCAGCAGTCAAACAGGGGGTTTGGTTCAGCCCCAGCATTTT. This sequence encodes CASSQTGGLVQPQHF.

Only one count was recorded for this clone. This rearrangement joins TRBV19 to TRBJ1-3, with D hard to call. Germline V gene lookup returns CDR1 LNHDA and CDR2 SQIVND (reference sequence). The CDR3 loop spans 15 amino acids. Trimming took off 2 bases at V and 4 bases at J, with 12 bases between the two ends. In DNA form, the CDR3 reads TGTGCCAGTAGTATAATAGGTACAGTCGGAAACACCATATATTTT. Protein: CASSIIGTVGNTIYF.

The CDR3 region is CASSLAGDRGAEAFF. DNA for the CDR3: TGTGCCAGCAGCTTGGCCGGGGACAGGGGCGCTGAAGCTTTCTTT. V usage is TRBV5-4 and J usage is TRBJ1-1; 10 bases are a match to TRBD1. The CDR3 consists of 15 residues. The ends lost 0 bases at V and 6 bases at J; junction bases unmatched: 5. Germline V gene data show CDR1 as SGHNT and CDR2 as YYREEE (reference sequence).

The V call is TRBV20-1, the J call TRBJ1-5; no firm D call. Germline V gene lookup returns CDR1 DFQATT and CDR2 SNEGSKA (reference sequence). The CDR3 is 13 amino acids. V was trimmed by 3 bases and J by 3 bases, leaving 9 bases between them. The CDR3 region has the DNA TGCAGTGCTAGTTCCGGGGTCAATCAGCCCCAGCATTTT. Translation: CSASSGVNQPQHF.

J is TRBJ2-2 and V is TRBV6-2 or TRBV6-3; D is undetermined. Trimming pared 5 bases from V and 6 bases from J, leaving 7 bases between. CDR3 length: 12 residues. Germline CDR1 reads MNHEY; CDR2 reads SVGEGT. The CDR3 loop reads CASSGEAGELFF. CDR3 coding DNA: TGTGCCAGCAGTGGAGAGGCCGGGGAGCTGTTTTTT.

V gene TRBV7-2 combines with J gene TRBJ1-1; tentatively, D is TRBD1 (6 bases). This CDR3 contains 16 residues. V lost 2 bases and J lost 1, with 14 bases in between. CDR1 and CDR2 from the germline V gene are SGHTA and FQGNSA. The CDR3 spells CASSLRLGTTNTEAFF. CDR3 in DNA: TGTGCCAGCAGCTTAAGGTTAGGGACAACGAACACTGAAGCTTTCTTT. Drawing the rest from reference TRBV7-2 and TRBJ1-1, the complete variable domain is GAGVSQSPSNKVTEKGKDVELRCDPISGHTALYWYRQSLGQGLEFLIYFQGNSAPDKSGLPSDRFSAERTGGSVSTLTIQRTQQEDSAVYLCASSLRLGTTNTEAFFGQGTRLTVV.

The chain combines TRBV6-2 or TRBV6-3 with TRBJ2-7; 8 bases match TRBD1. From germline, CDR1 is MNHEY and CDR2 SVGEGT. The V segment lost 2 bases and the J segment 3 bases; nucleotides outside the gene matches: 12. This CDR3 comprises 17 residues. This CDR3 reads CASSYGTGTGWNYEQYF. The CDR3 nucleotides are TGTGCCAGCAGTTACGGGACTGGGACAGGTTGGAACTACGAGCAGTACTTC.

The V gene is TRBV10-3, the J gene TRBJ2-5, with 9 positions matching TRBD2. Germline V gives CDR1 ENHRY, CDR2 SYGVKD. The CDR3 spans 17 residues. The junction had 11 bases not matched to a gene; V was cut back by 2 bases and J by 4 bases. Here the CDR3 reads CAISEGRRTSVGETQYF. CDR3 nucleotide sequence: TGTGCCATCAGTGAGGGGCGTAGGACTAGCGTCGGAGAGACCCAGTACTTC.

The chain links TRBV9 to TRBJ2-3; perhaps TRBD2 as D (5 bases). This CDR3 has 15 residues. CDR1 and CDR2 (germline): SGDLS, YYNGEE. V shed 8 bases and J shed 0 bases, with 16 bases lying between them. CDR3 in amino acids: CASMPPGISTDTQYF. The CDR3 nucleotides are TGTGCCAGTATGCCCCCGGGGATTAGCACAGATACGCAGTATTTT.

The chain couples TRBV19 to TRBJ2-2; no clear D. Germline values: CDR1 LNHDA, CDR2 SQIVND (reference sequence). The CDR3 length is 11 residues. Trimming removed 7 bases from V and 7 bases from J, with 7 bases in between. The CDR3 region is CASTKFGELFF. CDR3 bases: TGTGCCAGTACTAAATTCGGGGAGCTGTTTTTT. Full variable domain (rest looked up from reference TRBV19 and TRBJ2-2): DGGITQSPKYLFRKEGQNVTLSCEQNLNHDAMYWYRQDPGQGLRLIYYSQIVNDFQKGDIAEGYSVSREKKESFPLTVTSAQKNPTAFYLCASTKFGELFFGEGSRLTVL.

The genes are TRBV7-9 and TRBJ1-2; D uncertain. This CDR3 contains 16 residues. CDR1 SEHNR and CDR2 FQNEAQ come from the germline V gene (reference sequence). Trimming shortened V by 5 bases and J by 6 bases, and 22 bases separated the two germline ends. For the CDR3, the DNA is TGTGCCAGCAGCCCATTTGGCGGCCTTTCGGCAAATGGCTACACCTTC. Translation gives CASSPFGGLSANGYTF.

The chain uses TRBV6-5 and TRBJ1-1; 8 nucleotides match TRBD1. J lost 5 bases, V lost 6 bases, and 5 bases had no gene match. The V gene's germline CDR1 is MNHEY and CDR2 SVGAGI. The CDR3 is 13 amino acids. For the CDR3, the DNA is TGTGCCAGCAGACTACAGGGGGGAACTGAAGCTTTCTTT. Amino acid sequence: CASRLQGGTEAFF.

The chain couples TRBV24-1 to TRBJ1-2; D may be TRBD1 (6 bases). This CDR3 region has 15 residues. Trimming cost V 3 bases and J 6 bases, with 16 bases left between them. CDR1 is KGHDR and CDR2 is SFDVKD in the germline V gene. CDR3 in DNA: TGTGCCACCAGTGATGGGACATCCCAAACCCATGGCTACACCTTC. Translation gives CATSDGTSQTHGYTF.

For the CDR3, the DNA is TGTGCCAGCAGCTCCCTAACAGGTCCTGAAGCTTTCTTT. Protein sequence: CASSSLTGPEAFF. The chain couples TRBV7-9 to TRBJ1-1, with D maybe TRBD1 (5 bases). V lost 4 bases and J lost 6, with 12 bases in between. Germline-derived CDR1 and CDR2 are SEHNR and FQNEAQ (reference sequence). CDR3 size: 13 residues.